This TCR beta chain came from a study of T cells in Graves' hyperthyroidism and ophthalmopathy. The overall study: Initial diagnosis, before any treatment, was when peripheral blood was collected. Notes on the study in general: By a 13 V-J model, ophthalmopathy was set apart from stable hyperthyroidism. Blood shared most expanded thyroid clonotypes above 0.001.

V lost 7 bases to trimming and J lost 6 bases; unmatched junction nucleotides: 3. The CDR3 length is 13 residues. Germline values: CDR1 SGDLS, CDR2 YYNGEE. The diagnostic basis comprised clinical symptoms, serum thyroxine and TRAb, thyroid ultrasound and orbital computed tomography. Worth noting for this clonotype: Its antigen is not identified.

Authors of the study amplified TCR beta CDR3 regions from RNA transcripts. The study used the HTBI primer set for a first-round RT-PCR of the TCR CDR3. MiXCR, applied by TCRdb to the multiplex PCR reads, yields one record per CDR3 protein. The sample lists 300,000 to 450,000 distinct CDR3 sequences, around 18% occurring once. This clonotype was sampled from a young man with Graves' ophthalmopathy. This rearrangement joins TRBV9 to TRBJ2-1, with 11 bases lining up with TRBD1. Sequencing was done on a sample of blood. CDR3 nucleotides: TGTGCCAGCGCTGGGACAGGGGGCAATGAGCAGTTCTTC. Protein: CASAGTGGNEQFF.